The 4 T cell receptor beta chains given below trace back to one sample, sequenced in a study of blood T cell repertoires in COVID-19. The table came from immunoSEQ multiplex PCR; TCRdb's copy has only in-frame clones and leaves some out. Here the sample spans nearly 55,000 clones, about 82% being singletons. Sample: peripheral blood. The receptors stem from a man aged 70 or older with active COVID-19.

J is TRBJ1-1 and V is TRBV19; no clear D. CDR1 and CDR2 (germline): LNHDA, SQIVND (reference sequence). Between the trimmed V and J ends, which lost 5 bases and 0 bases, there was a span of 19 bases. CDR3 length equals 17 residues. CDR3 loop: CASSPGGPLGLNTEAFF. Written as DNA, the CDR3 is TGTGCCAGTAGTCCGGGCGGGCCTCTCGGTTTGAACACTGAAGCTTTCTTT.

The chain has TRBV9 and TRBJ2-2; 9 bases map to TRBD1. CDR1 and CDR2 (germline): SGDLS, YYNGEE. This CDR3 contains 16 residues. V trimming: 0 bases; J trimming: 2 bases; junction bases outside the gene matches: 2. The CDR3 loop reads CASSVGTGVNTGELFF. CDR3 nucleotide sequence: TGTGCCAGCAGCGTAGGGACAGGGGTTAACACCGGGGAGCTGTTTTTT.

The V and J genes are TRBV7-3 and TRBJ2-2; possibly TRBD2 for D (5 bases). There are 17 residues in the CDR3. Trimming stripped 0 bases from V and 3 bases from J, with 14 bases between. The germline V gene has CDR1 SGHTA and CDR2 FQGTGA. CDR3 nucleotides: TGTGCCAGCAGCTTAACTATCGGGGAAATGTACACCGGGGAGCTGTTTTTT. It is translated as CASSLTIGEMYTGELFF.

The rearrangement links TRBV5-1 to TRBJ1-6, with D uncertain. CDR3 length equals 17 residues. Germline V gives CDR1 SGHRS, CDR2 YFSETQ. V shed 4 bases and J shed 7 bases, with 21 bases lying between them. Written as DNA, the CDR3 is TGCGCCAGCAGCGCCTCGGGAAATCCGGCGGGGAATTCACCCCTCCACTTT. It encodes CASSASGNPAGNSPLHF.